This passage covers 17 T cell receptor beta chains from one sample sequenced in a study of beta chain features in type 1 diabetes. The authors reverse transcribed all of the isolated RNA, so sequencing captured expressed TCRB transcripts. Sequencing was performed with immunoSEQ multiplex PCR; in TCRdb, only in-frame clones are kept and a portion is missing. The sample records hundreds of thousands of clones, around 12% being singletons. The material sequenced was naive CD4+ T cells from blood. The origin of the receptors is a man younger than 30 in good health.

This clone was detected a few times. The V call is TRBV5-6, the J call TRBJ2-4; TRBD2 agrees at 11 bases. There are 18 residues in the CDR3. The V segment lost 4 bases and the J segment 0 bases; nucleotides outside the gene matches: 9. In germline, CDR1 is SGHDT, CDR2 YYEEEE. The CDR3 DNA is TGTGCCAGCAGCCGGTTGCTAGCGGGGGGCCTAGCCAAAAACATTCAGTACTTC. Translated, it gives CASSRLLAGGLAKNIQYF.

This chain connects TRBV5-1 to TRBJ2-5; 11 positions agree with TRBD1. With 4 bases clipped from V and 2 bases from J, the junction kept 7 bases outside the gene matches. This CDR3 has 16 amino acids. Looked up from germline, CDR1 is SGHRS and CDR2 is YFSETQ. This CDR3 reads CASSPRTGGEQETQYF. In DNA, the CDR3 is TGCGCCAGCAGCCCGCGGACAGGGGGCGAACAAGAGACCCAGTACTTC. The full variable domain, with the rest looked up from reference TRBV5-1 and TRBJ2-5, is KAGVTQTPRYLIKTRGQQVTLSCSPISGHRSVSWYQQTPGQGLQFLFEYFSETQRNKGNFPGRFSGRQFSNSRSEMNVSTLELGDSALYLCASSPRTGGEQETQYFGPGTRLLVL.

This clone was picked up a small number of times. The V gene is TRBV14, the J gene TRBJ2-5; a possible D gene is TRBD1 (5 bases). The CDR3 spans 17 residues. Germline V lookup: CDR1 SGHDN, CDR2 FVKESK. V lost 0 bases, J lost 5 bases, and 19 bases lay in between. CDR3 coding DNA: TGTGCCAGCAGCCAAGATTTTATCATTCAGGGTTGGGAGACCCAGTACTTC. Encoded protein: CASSQDFIIQGWETQYF. The full variable domain, rest sourced from reference TRBV14 and TRBJ2-5, is EAGVTQFPSHSVIEKGQTVTLRCDPISGHDNLYWYRRVMGKEIKFLLHFVKESKQDESGMPNNRFLAERTGGTYSTLKVQPAELEDSGVYFCASSQDFIIQGWETQYFGPGTRLLVL.

This clone has just a few counts. This chain connects TRBV18 to TRBJ1-4; D not resolved. The V and J ends lost 2 bases and 0 bases respectively, with 4 bases between them. The V gene's germline CDR1 is KGHSH and CDR2 LQKENI. The length of the CDR3 is 14 residues. The CDR3 reads CASSPTATNEKLFF. CDR3 coding DNA: TGTGCCAGCTCACCAACAGCAACTAATGAAAAACTGTTTTTT.

The chain uses TRBV11-2 and TRBJ2-7; TRBD2 matches at 8 bases. Germline CDR1 is SGHAT and CDR2 is FQNNGV. With V trimmed by 5 bases and J by 7 bases, 13 bases remained unmatched. This CDR3 is built from 15 residues. CDR3 sequence reads: CASSTPNSGAGEQYF. CDR3 nucleotide sequence: TGTGCCAGCAGCACCCCGAATAGCGGGGCCGGGGAGCAGTACTTC.

The genes are TRBV30 and TRBJ2-7, with D possibly TRBD1 on 6 matching bases. Trimming removed 1 base at V and 0 bases at J, with 13 bases between. The CDR3 length is 15 residues. The germline V gene encodes CDR1 GTSNPN and CDR2 SVGIG (reference sequence). The DNA of the CDR3 is TGTGCCTGGAGTGCGAGGGGGTTACCCTCCTACGAGCAGTACTTC. Translating it yields CAWSARGLPSYEQYF.

This clone was observed a few times. The rearrangement joins TRBV18 to TRBJ1-2; tentative D call: TRBD1 (5 bases). This CDR3 contains 12 residues. Germline V gene lookup returns CDR1 KGHSH and CDR2 LQKENI. The germline V and J ends were trimmed by 4 bases and 2 bases, with 5 bases remaining between them. CDR3 protein: CASSQGNYGYTF. CDR3 nucleotides: TGTGCCAGCTCACAGGGGAACTATGGCTACACCTTC.

This clone occurred a few times. V usage is TRBV5-4 and J usage is TRBJ2-1, with TRBD1 identical over 7 bases. In germline, CDR1 is SGHNT, CDR2 YYREEE (reference sequence). This CDR3 has 14 residues. Unmatched junction bases numbered 6, after V lost 4 bases and J lost 5 bases. CDR3: CASSPVDRDNEQFF. In nucleotides, the CDR3 is TGTGCCAGCAGCCCCGTCGACAGGGACAATGAGCAGTTCTTC.

Only a few counts were recorded for this clone. This chain uses TRBV18 with TRBJ1-5; 10 bases line up with TRBD1. The CDR3 totals 15 residues. The J segment lost 1 base and the V segment lost 3 bases, leaving 0 bases of the junction unmatched. The germline V gene has CDR1 KGHSH and CDR2 LQKENI. The DNA of the CDR3 is TGTGCCAGCTCACCGGGACAGGGGAGCAATCAGCCCCAGCATTTT. Amino acids: CASSPGQGSNQPQHF.

This clone has just a few counts. The J gene is TRBJ2-5, the V gene TRBV7-9; D is possibly TRBD1 (6 bases). Germline-derived CDR1 and CDR2 are SEHNR and FQNEAQ (reference sequence). V was trimmed by 1 base and J by 5 bases, leaving 11 bases between them. This CDR3 has 14 amino acids. CDR3 residues: CASSLGGGMETQYF. The CDR3 DNA reads as TGTGCCAGCAGCTTAGGAGGGGGAATGGAGACCCAGTACTTC.

CDR3 amino acids: CASQSRGGETDTQYF. CDR3 nucleotides: TGTGCCAGCCAGAGTAGGGGGGGGGAGACAGATACGCAGTATTTT. The V and J genes are TRBV9 and TRBJ2-3; maybe TRBD2 (7 bases). CDR3 length equals 15 residues. CDR1 and CDR2 from the germline V gene are SGDLS and YYNGEE. V gave up 7 bases and J gave up 3 bases, with 18 bases separating them.

In this sample, this clone turned up a few times. CDR3 in DNA: TGTGCCAGCAGCCTTTATGTGCGGACTAATGAAAAACTGTTTTTT. Encoded protein: CASSLYVRTNEKLFF. V usage is TRBV5-6 and J usage is TRBJ1-4; D not certain. This CDR3 comprises 15 residues. The germline CDR1 and CDR2 sequences are SGHDT and YYEEEE. The V end was cut by 4 bases, the J end by 2 bases, with 12 bases between. The full variable domain, its missing parts supplied by reference TRBV5-6 and TRBJ1-4, is DAGVTQSPTHLIKTRGQQVTLRCSPKSGHDTVSWYQQALGQGPQFIFQYYEEEERQRGNFPDRFSGHQFPNYSSELNVNALLLGDSALYLCASSLYVRTNEKLFFGSGTQLSVL.

V gene TRBV19 combines with J gene TRBJ1-1, with 9 bases identical to TRBD1. After removal of 5 bases from V and 4 bases from J, the junction contained 2 bases not matched to a gene. The CDR3 covers 13 residues. Looked up from germline, CDR1 is LNHDA and CDR2 is SQIVND (reference sequence). CDR3 residues: CASSSGQGTEAFF. CDR3 DNA sequence: TGTGCCAGTAGTTCGGGACAGGGCACTGAAGCTTTCTTT. Complete variable domain (other parts from reference TRBV19 and TRBJ1-1): DGGITQSPKYLFRKEGQNVTLSCEQNLNHDAMYWYRQDPGQGLRLIYYSQIVNDFQKGDIAEGYSVSREKKESFPLTVTSAQKNPTAFYLCASSSGQGTEAFFGQGTRLTVV.

This clone turned up a few times. This chain joins TRBV13 and TRBJ2-2, with TRBD1 matching 9 bases. V lost 3 bases and J lost 6; bases outside the gene matches: 5. The CDR3 runs to 15 residues. Germline lookup yields CDR1 PRHDT and CDR2 FYEKMQ (reference sequence). CDR3 residues: CASSFYRGPPGELFF. CDR3 bases: TGTGCCAGCAGCTTCTACAGGGGGCCCCCCGGGGAGCTGTTTTTT.

The rearrangement links TRBV5-4 to TRBJ2-7, with unresolved D. V lost 4 bases and J lost 7, with 18 bases in between. This CDR3 is built from 14 residues. Germline V CDR1 and CDR2: SGHNT, YYREEE (reference sequence). The DNA for the CDR3 is TGTGCCAGCAGCAACGCGCAAGCATCCGGGGAGCAGTACTTC. Its translation is CASSNAQASGEQYF.

This chain links TRBV12-5 with TRBJ1-1; the D is unclear. The CDR3 totals 12 residues. Germline CDR1 and CDR2: LGHNT and FRNRAP. V was trimmed by 4 bases and J by 5 bases, leaving 8 bases between them. In nucleotides, the CDR3 is TGTGCTAGTGGTTCCCGTTTGACTGAAGCTTTCTTT. Its protein product is CASGSRLTEAFF.

This clone was counted only a few times. The rearrangement uses TRBV7-2 and TRBJ2-7; 8 bases are shared with TRBD1. The V segment lost 6 bases and the J segment 9 bases; nucleotides outside the gene matches: 10. The length of the CDR3 is 13 residues. Germline CDR1 SGHTA, CDR2 FQGNSA. The CDR3 sequence: CASSPQGAPGQYF. In nucleotides, the CDR3 is TGTGCCAGCAGTCCCCAGGGGGCTCCAGGGCAGTACTTC. Together with reference TRBV7-2 and TRBJ2-7, the CDR3 gives the full variable domain: GAGVSQSPSNKVTEKGKDVELRCDPISGHTALYWYRQSLGQGLEFLIYFQGNSAPDKSGLPSDRFSAERTGGSVSTLTIQRTQQEDSAVYLCASSPQGAPGQYFGPGTRLTVT.